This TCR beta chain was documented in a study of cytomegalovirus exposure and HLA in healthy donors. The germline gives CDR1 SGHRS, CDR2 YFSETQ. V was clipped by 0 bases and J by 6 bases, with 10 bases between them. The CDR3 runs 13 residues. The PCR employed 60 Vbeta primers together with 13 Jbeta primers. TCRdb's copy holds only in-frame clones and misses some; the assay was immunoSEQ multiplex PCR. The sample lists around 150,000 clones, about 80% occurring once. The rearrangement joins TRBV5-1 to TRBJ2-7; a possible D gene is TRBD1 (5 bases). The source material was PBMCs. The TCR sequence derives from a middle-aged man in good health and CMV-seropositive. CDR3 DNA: TGCGCCAGCAGCTTGGGACAGTACAGCGAGCAGTACTTC. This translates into CASSLGQYSEQYF.